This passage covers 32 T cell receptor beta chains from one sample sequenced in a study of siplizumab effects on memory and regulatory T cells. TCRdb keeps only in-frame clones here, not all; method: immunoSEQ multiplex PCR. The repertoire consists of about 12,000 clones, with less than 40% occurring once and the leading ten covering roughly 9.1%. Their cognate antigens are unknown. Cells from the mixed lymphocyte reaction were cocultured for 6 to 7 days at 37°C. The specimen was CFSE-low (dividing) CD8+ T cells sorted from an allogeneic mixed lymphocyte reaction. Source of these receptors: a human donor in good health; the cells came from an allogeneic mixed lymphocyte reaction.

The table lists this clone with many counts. This chain's CDR3 is CACSTGSSYEQYF. The CDR3 bases are TGTGCCTGCTCGACAGGGAGCTCCTACGAGCAGTACTTC. This sequence joins TRBV30 and TRBJ2-7, with 7 bases lining up with TRBD1. V gave up 6 bases and J gave up 0 bases; unmatched junction bases: 5. This CDR3 has 13 residues. Germline loops: CDR1 GTSNPN, CDR2 SVGIG (reference sequence).

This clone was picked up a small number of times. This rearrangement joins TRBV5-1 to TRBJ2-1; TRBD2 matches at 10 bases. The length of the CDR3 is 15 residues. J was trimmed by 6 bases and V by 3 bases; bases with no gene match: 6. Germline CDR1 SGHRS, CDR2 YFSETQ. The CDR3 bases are TGCGCCAGCAGCTACGAAGCGGGAGGGGGCAATGAGCAGTTCTTC. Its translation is CASSYEAGGGNEQFF.

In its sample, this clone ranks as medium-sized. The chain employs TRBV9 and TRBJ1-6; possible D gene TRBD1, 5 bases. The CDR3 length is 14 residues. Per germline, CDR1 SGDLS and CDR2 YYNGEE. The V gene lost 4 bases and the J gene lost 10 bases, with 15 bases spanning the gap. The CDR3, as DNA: TGTGCCAGCAGCCCGGCAGGAGGGGTCTCACCCCTCCACTTT. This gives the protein CASSPAGGVSPLHF.

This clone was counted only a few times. The CDR3 sequence: CASSFRGGGYGYTF. CDR3 bases: TGTGCCAGCAGCTTTAGAGGGGGGGGCTATGGCTACACCTTC. The J gene is TRBJ1-2, the V gene TRBV5-4; TRBD1 might be the D (6 bases). With 2 bases removed from V and 4 bases from J, the gap between germline ends came to 12 bases. Per the germline V gene, CDR1 is SGHNT and CDR2 is YYREEE (reference sequence). The CDR3 is made up of 14 amino acids.

The CDR3 here is CASSSSTYEQYF. The CDR3 nucleotides are TGTGCCAGCAGCTCTTCCACCTACGAGCAGTACTTC. The chain combines TRBV2 with TRBJ2-7, with D unresolved. V was clipped by 6 bases and J by 2 bases, with 8 bases between them. CDR1 SNHLY and CDR2 FYNNEI come from the germline V gene. The CDR3 extends over 12 amino acids.

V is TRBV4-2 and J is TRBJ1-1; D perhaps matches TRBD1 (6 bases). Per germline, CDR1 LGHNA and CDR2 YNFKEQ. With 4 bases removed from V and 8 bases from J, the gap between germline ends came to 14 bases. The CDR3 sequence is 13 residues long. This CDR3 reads CASSRWGGEEAFF. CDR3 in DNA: TGTGCCAGCAGCCGGTGGGGGGGCGAAGAAGCTTTCTTT.

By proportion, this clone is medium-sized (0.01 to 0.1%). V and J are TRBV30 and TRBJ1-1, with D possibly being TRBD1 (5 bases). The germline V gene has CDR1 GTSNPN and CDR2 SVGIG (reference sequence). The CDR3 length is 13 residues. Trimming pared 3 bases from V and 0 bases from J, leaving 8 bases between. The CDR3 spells CAWRQVMNTEAFF. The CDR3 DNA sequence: TGTGCCTGGAGACAGGTGATGAACACTGAAGCTTTCTTT.

CDR3 coding DNA: TGTGCCAGCAGCTTTGGGGGCGTCTCTGGGGCCAACGTCCTGACTTTC. This encodes CASSFGGVSGANVLTF. This rearrangement joins TRBV5-4 to TRBJ2-6; possible D gene TRBD1, 6 bases. CDR3 size: 16 residues. Trimming removed 2 bases from V and 0 bases from J, with 9 bases in between. Germline-derived CDR1 and CDR2 are SGHNT and YYREEE (reference sequence).

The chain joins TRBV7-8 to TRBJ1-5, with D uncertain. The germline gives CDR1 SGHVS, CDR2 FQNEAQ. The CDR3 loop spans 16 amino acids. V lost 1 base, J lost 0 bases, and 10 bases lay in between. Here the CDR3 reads CASSLVAVYSNQPQHF. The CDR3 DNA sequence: TGTGCCAGCAGCTTAGTGGCAGTATATAGCAATCAGCCCCAGCATTTT.

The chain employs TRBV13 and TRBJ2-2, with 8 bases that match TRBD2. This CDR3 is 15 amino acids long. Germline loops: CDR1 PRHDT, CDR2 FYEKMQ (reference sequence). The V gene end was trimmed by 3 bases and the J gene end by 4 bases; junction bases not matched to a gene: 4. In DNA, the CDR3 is TGTGCCAGCAGCTTCCGGGGGGGTGGCACCGGGGAGCTGTTTTTT. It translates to CASSFRGGGTGELFF.

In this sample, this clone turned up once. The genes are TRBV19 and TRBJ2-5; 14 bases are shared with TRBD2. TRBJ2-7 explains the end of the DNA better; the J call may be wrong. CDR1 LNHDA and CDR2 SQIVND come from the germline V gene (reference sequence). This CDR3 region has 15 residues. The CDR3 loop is CASGLAGGPLNEQYF. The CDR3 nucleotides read TGTGCCAGCGGACTAGCGGGAGGACCACTTAACGAGCAGTACTTC.

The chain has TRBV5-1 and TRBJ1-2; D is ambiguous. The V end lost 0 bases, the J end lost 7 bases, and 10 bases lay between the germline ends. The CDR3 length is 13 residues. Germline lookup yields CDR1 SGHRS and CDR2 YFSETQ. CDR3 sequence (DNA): TGCGCCAGCAGCTTGGCGGGTACGGGTGGCTACACCTTC. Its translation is CASSLAGTGGYTF.

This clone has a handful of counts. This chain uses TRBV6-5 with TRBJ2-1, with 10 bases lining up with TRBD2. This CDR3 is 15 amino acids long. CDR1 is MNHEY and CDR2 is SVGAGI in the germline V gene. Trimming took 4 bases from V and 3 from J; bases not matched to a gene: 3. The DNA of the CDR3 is TGTGCCAGCAGTTCCGGGACTAGCGTCTACAATGAGCAGTTCTTC. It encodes CASSSGTSVYNEQFF.

The CDR3 spells CASSYLGQGGDGYTF. Here the CDR3 DNA reads TGTGCCAGCAGTTACCTGGGACAGGGTGGAGATGGCTACACCTTC. The J gene is TRBJ1-2, the V gene TRBV6-6; 9 positions agree with TRBD1. The CDR3 extends over 15 amino acids. Unmatched junction bases numbered 7, after V lost 2 bases and J lost 6 bases. Germline V gene data show CDR1 as MNHNY and CDR2 as SVGAGI (reference sequence).

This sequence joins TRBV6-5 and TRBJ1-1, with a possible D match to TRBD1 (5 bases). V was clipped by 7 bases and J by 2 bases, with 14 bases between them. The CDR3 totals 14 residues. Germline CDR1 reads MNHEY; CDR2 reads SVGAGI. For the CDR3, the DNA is TGTGCCAGCACCCTAGGACAATTTAACACTGAAGCTTTCTTT. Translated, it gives CASTLGQFNTEAFF.

The CDR3 region is CASRLQGAGNSPLHF. The CDR3 DNA is TGTGCCAGCAGGCTACAGGGGGCTGGGAATTCACCCCTCCACTTT. The rearrangement joins TRBV6-5 to TRBJ1-6; 9 bases agree with TRBD1. V was pared by 6 bases and J by 7 bases, with 7 bases of the junction left unmatched. Germline V lookup: CDR1 MNHEY, CDR2 SVGAGI. There are 15 residues in the CDR3.

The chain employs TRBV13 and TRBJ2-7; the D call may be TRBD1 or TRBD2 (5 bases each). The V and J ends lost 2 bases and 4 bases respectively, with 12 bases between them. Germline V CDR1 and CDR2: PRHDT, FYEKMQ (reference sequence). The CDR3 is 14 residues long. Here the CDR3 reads CASSLSLGVYEQYF. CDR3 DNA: TGTGCCAGCAGCTTAAGTTTGGGGGTTTACGAGCAGTACTTC.

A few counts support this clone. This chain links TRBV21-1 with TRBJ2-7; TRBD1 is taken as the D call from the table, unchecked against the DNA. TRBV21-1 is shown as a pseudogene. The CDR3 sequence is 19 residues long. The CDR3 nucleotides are TGTGCCAGCAGCAAAGGACAGGCTACGGACCGCCGATTTCCCTACGAGCAGTACTTC. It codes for CASSKGQATDRRFPYEQYF.

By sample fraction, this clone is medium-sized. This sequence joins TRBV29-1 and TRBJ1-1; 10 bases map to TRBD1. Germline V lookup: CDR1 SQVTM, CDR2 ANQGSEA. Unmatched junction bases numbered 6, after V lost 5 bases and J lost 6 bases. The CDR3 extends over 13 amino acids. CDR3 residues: CSVRQGAHAEAFF. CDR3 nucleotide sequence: TGCAGCGTTAGACAGGGGGCGCACGCTGAAGCTTTCTTT.

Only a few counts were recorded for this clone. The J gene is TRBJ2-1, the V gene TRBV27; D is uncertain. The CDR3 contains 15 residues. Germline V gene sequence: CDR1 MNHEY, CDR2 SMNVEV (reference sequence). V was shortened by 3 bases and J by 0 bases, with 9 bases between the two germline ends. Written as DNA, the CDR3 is TGTGCCAGCAGTTTCGTCAGGAGCTCCTACAATGAGCAGTTCTTC. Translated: CASSFVRSSYNEQFF.

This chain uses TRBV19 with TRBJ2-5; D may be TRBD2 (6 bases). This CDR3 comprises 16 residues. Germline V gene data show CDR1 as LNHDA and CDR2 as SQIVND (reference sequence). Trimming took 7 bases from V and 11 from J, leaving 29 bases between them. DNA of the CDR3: TGTGCCAGTATTGGATGGACGGGAAACGCCCCGGGGGAGCAGTACTTC. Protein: CASIGWTGNAPGEQYF.

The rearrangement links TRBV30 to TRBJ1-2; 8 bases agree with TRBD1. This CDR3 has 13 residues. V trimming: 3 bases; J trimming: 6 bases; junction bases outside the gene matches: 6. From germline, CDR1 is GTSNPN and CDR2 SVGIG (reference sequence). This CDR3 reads CAWSETGVDGYTF. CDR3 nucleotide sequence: TGTGCCTGGAGCGAGACAGGGGTGGATGGCTACACCTTC.

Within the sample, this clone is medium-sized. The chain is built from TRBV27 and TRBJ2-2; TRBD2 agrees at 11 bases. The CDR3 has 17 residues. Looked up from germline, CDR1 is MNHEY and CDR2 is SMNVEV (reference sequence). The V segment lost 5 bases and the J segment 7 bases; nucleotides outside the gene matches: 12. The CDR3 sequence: CASSLGTSGSRGGELFF. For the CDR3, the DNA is TGTGCCAGCAGTCTAGGGACTAGCGGATCTCGGGGCGGGGAGCTGTTTTTT.

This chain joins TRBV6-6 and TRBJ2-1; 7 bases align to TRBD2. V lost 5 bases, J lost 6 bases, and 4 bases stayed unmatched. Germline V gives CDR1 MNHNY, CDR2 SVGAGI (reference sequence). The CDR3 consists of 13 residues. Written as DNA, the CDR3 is TGTGCCAGCAGTATCTCGGGGGGCAATGAGCAGTTCTTC. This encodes CASSISGGNEQFF.

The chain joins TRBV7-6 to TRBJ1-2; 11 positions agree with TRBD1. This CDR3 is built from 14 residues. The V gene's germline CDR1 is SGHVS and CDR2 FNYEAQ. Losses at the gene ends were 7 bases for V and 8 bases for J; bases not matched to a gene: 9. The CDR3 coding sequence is TGTGCCAGCAAGCCGGACAGGGGGCTAGAGGGCTACACCTTC. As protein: CASKPDRGLEGYTF.

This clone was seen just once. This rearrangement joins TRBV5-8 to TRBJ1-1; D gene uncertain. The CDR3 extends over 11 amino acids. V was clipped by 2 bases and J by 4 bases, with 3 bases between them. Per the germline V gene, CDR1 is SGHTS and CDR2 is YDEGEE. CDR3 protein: CASSFGTEAFF. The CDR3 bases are TGTGCCAGCAGCTTCGGCACTGAAGCTTTCTTT.

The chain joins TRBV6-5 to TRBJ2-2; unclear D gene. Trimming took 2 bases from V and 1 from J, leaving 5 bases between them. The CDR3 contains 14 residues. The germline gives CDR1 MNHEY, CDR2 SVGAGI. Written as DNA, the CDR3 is TGTGCCAGCAGTTACGGATTGAACACCGGGGAGCTGTTTTTT. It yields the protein CASSYGLNTGELFF.

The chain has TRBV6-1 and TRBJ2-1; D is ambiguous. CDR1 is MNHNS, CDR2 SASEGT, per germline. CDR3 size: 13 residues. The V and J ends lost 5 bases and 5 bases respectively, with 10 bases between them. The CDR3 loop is CASSLTENNEQFF. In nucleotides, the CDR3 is TGTGCCAGCAGTCTTACCGAAAACAATGAGCAGTTCTTC.

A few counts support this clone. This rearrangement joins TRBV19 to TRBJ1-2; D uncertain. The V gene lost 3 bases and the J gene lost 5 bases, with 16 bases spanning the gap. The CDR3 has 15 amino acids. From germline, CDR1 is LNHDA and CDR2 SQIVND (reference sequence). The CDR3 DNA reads TGTGCCAGTAGTATGGAAGGGTATCCCCGGTATGGCTACACCTTC. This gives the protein CASSMEGYPRYGYTF.

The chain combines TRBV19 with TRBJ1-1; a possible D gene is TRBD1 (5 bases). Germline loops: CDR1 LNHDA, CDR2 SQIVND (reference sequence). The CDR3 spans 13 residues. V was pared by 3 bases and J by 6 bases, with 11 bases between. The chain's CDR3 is CASSIGTGSEAFF. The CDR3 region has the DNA TGTGCCAGTAGTATTGGGACGGGTTCTGAAGCTTTCTTT. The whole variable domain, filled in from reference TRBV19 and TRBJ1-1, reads DGGITQSPKYLFRKEGQNVTLSCEQNLNHDAMYWYRQDPGQGLRLIYYSQIVNDFQKGDIAEGYSVSREKKESFPLTVTSAQKNPTAFYLCASSIGTGSEAFFGQGTRLTVV.

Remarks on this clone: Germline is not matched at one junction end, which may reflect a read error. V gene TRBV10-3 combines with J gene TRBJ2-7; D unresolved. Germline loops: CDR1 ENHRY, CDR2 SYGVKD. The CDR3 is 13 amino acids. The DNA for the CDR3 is TGTGCCAGCAGTTACTCTAGATCCTACGAGCAGTACTTC. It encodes CASSYSRSYEQYF.

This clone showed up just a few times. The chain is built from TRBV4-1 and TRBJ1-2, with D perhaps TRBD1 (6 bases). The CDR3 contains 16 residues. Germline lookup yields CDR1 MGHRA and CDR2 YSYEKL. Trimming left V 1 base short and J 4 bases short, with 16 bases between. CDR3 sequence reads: CASSQAAGTLAYGYTF. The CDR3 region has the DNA TGCGCCAGCAGCCAAGCGGCAGGGACATTGGCCTATGGCTACACCTTC.